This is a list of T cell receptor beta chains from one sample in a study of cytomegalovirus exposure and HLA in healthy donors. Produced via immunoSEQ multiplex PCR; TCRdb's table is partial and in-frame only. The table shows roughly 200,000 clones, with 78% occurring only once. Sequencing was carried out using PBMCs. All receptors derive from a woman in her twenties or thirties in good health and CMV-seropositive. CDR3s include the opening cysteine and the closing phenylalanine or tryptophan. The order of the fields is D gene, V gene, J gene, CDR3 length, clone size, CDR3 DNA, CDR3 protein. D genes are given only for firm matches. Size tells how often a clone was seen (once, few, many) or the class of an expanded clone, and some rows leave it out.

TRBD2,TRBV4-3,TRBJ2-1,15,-,TGCGCCAGCAGCCAAGAAACAACTAGCGGAGATGAGCAGTTCTTC,CASSQETTSGDEQFF
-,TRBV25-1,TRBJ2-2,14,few,TGTGCCAGCATCGGGGGGCCGAACACCGGGGAGCTGTTTTTT,CASIGGPNTGELFF
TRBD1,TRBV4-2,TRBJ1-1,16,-,TGTGCCAGCAGCCAAGATAGGACAGGGGCCGACCTTGAAGCTTTCTTT,CASSQDRTGADLEAFF
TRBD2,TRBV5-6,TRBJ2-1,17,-,TGTGCCAGCAGCTTGGAGGGGCTACCCGGGAGGGTCAATGAGCAGTTCTTC,CASSLEGLPGRVNEQFF
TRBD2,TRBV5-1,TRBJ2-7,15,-,TGCGCCAGCAGCTTGGCCCTAGCGGGGGTCTACGAGCAGTACTTC,CASSLALAGVYEQYF
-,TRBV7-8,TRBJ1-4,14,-,TGTGCCAGCAGCTTAGGGAGGGGACGAGAAAAACTGTTTTTT,CASSLGRGREKLFF
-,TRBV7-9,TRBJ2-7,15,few,TGTGCCAGCAGCCCTAGAAGGGACAACTCCTACGAGCAGTACTTC,CASSPRRDNSYEQYF
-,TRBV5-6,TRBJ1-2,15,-,TGTGCCAGCAGCTGGGCTTTGACGGGGGGAGGTGGCTACACCTTC,CASSWALTGGGGYTF
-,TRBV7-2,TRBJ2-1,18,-,TGTGCCAGCAGCTCGAATCCCCTAGGGGGGGGGCCCTACAATGAGCAGTTCTTC,CASSSNPLGGGPYNEQFF
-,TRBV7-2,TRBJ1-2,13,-,TGTGCCAGCAGCTTAGCCCGGGACTATGGCTACACCTTC,CASSLARDYGYTF
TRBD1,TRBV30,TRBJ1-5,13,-,TGTGCCTGGCGCGGACAGGGGGACCAGCCCCAGCATTTT,CAWRGQGDQPQHF
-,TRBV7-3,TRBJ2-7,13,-,TGTGCCAGCAGCTTACAGACACTTTACGAGCAGTACTTC,CASSLQTLYEQYF
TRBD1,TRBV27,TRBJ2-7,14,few,TGTGCCAGCAGTTTACAGGGGGCGTCCTACGAGCAGTACTTC,CASSLQGASYEQYF
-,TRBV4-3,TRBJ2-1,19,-,TGCGCCAGCAGCCAAGATCTAGGGCTACCCGGGATTTCCTACAATGAGCAGTTCTTC,CASSQDLGLPGISYNEQFF
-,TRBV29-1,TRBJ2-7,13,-,TGCAGCGTTGGAAAAGGGGGACCCTACGAGCAGTACTTC,CSVGKGGPYEQYF
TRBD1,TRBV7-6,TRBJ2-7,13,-,TGTGCCAGCAGCCAGGGGGGACAGGGGGCGTTCTACTTC,CASSQGGQGAFYF
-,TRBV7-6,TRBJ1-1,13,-,TGTGCCAGCAGCCACCAGGAGAACACTGAAGCTTTCTTT,CASSHQENTEAFF
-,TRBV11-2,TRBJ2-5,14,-,TGTGCCAGCAGCTTAGGTTCAGGGCGAGAGACCCAGTACTTC,CASSLGSGRETQYF
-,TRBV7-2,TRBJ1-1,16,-,TGTGCCAGCAGCTCGTTTTCAGGGGCCGTGAACACTGAAGCTTTCTTT,CASSSFSGAVNTEAFF
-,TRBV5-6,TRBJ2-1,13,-,TGTGCCAGCAGCGGGAGGAGGATCAATGAGCAGTTCTTC,CASSGRRINEQFF
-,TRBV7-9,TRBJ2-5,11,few,TGTTCCAGCAGCTTTAAAGAGACCCAGTACTTC,CSSSFKETQYF
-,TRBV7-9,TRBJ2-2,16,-,TGTGCCAGCAGCTCCCGTGACACATCGAACACCGGGGAGCTGTTTTTT,CASSSRDTSNTGELFF
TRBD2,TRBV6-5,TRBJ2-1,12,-,TGTGCCAGCAGTCTAGCGGGCCGAACTCAGTTCTTC,CASSLAGRTQFF
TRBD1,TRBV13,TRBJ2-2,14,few,TGTGCCAGCAGTGAAACAGGGGAGACCGGGGAGCTGTTTTTT,CASSETGETGELFF
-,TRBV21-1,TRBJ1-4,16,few,TGTGCCAGCAGCAAAGCCCTAGCGTACCATAATGAAAAACTGTTTTTT,CASSKALAYHNEKLFF
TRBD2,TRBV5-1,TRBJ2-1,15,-,TGCGCCAGCAGCTTTAGCGGGAGCTCCTACAATGAGCAGTTCTTC,CASSFSGSSYNEQFF
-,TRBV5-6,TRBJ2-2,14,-,TGTGCCAGCAGCCCGGGACTCCGCACCGGGGAGCTGTTTTTT,CASSPGLRTGELFF
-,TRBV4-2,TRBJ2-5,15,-,TGTGCCAGCAGCCAAGCGAGGTACAAACAAGAGACCCAGTACTTC,CASSQARYKQETQYF
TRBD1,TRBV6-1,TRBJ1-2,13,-,TGTGCCAGCAGCCAGACAGGGAATTATGGCTACACCTTC,CASSQTGNYGYTF
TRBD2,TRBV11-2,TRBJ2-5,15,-,TGTGCCAGCAGCTTAGTACTAGCGGGAGGGGAGACCCAGTACTTC,CASSLVLAGGETQYF
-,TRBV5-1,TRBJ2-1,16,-,TGCGCCAGCAGCTTGGAGTACAGGTCGCTACAGGGTGAGCAGTTCTTC,CASSLEYRSLQGEQFF
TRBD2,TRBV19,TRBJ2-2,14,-,TGTGCCAGTAGTATCTCTAGCGGGACCGGGGAGCTGTTTTTT,CASSISSGTGELFF